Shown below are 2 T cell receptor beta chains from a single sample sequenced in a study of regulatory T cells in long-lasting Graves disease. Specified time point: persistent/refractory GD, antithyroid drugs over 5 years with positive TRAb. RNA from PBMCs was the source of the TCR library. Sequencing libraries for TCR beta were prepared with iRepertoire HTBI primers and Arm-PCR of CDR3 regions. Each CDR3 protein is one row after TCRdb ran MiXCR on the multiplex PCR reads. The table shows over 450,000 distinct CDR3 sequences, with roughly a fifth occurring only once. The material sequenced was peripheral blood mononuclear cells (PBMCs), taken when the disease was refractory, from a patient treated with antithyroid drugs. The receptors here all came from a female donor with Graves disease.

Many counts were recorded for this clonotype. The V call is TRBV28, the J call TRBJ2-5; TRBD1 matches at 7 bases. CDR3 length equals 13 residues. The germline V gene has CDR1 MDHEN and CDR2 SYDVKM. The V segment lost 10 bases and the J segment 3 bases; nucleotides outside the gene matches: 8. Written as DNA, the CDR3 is TGTGCCACAAGGGACAGCAGAGAAGAGACCCAGTACTTC. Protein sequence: CATRDSREETQYF.

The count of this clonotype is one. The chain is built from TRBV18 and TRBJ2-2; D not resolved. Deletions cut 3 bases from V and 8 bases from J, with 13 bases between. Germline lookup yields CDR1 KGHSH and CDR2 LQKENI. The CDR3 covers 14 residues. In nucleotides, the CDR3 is TGTGCCAGCTCACCTTTCGATGGACCGGGGGAGCTGTTTTTT. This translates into CASSPFDGPGELFF.